The subject of this entry is one T cell receptor (beta chain). The record originates from a study of T cell changes during pregnancy in multiple sclerosis. With 2 bases removed from V and 1 base from J, the gap between germline ends came to 9 bases. The germline V gene has CDR1 SGHRS and CDR2 YFSETQ. There are 14 residues in the CDR3. TCRdb's table, derived via immunoSEQ multiplex PCR, lists solely in-frame clones and lacks some. The table includes about 36,000 clones, 85% to 95% detected once. The chain uses TRBV5-1 and TRBJ1-1, with D possibly matching TRBD1 (6 bases). This clonotype was obtained from a female donor with multiple sclerosis, enrolled in a pregnancy study. Sequencing was performed on CD4+ T cells from peripheral blood mononuclear cells, taken in the first trimester of pregnancy. CDR3 in DNA: TGCGCCAGCAGCTTTGGACAGAAGAACACTGAAGCTTTCTTT. This encodes CASSFGQKNTEAFF.